This T cell receptor beta chain was obtained from a study of blood T cell repertoires in COVID-19. TCRdb's table, derived via immunoSEQ multiplex PCR, lists solely in-frame clones and lacks some. The sample carries fewer than 300,000 clones, around nine tenths recorded once. The germline V gene has CDR1 MNHNY and CDR2 SVGAGI (reference sequence). Trimming removed 2 bases at V and 2 bases at J, with 7 bases between. The CDR3 totals 13 residues. Enrolled through a virtual design, the participants were between roughly 18 and 90 years of age and came from 24 US areas. Sequencing was done on a sample of PBMCs or T cells enriched from blood (not recorded which). This sequence was found in a woman aged 25-40 years who had recovered from COVID-19. This rearrangement joins TRBV6-6 to TRBJ2-7; unclear D gene. This CDR3 is CASSYQTPYEQYF. CDR3 sequence (DNA): TGTGCCAGCAGTTACCAGACTCCCTACGAGCAGTACTTC.